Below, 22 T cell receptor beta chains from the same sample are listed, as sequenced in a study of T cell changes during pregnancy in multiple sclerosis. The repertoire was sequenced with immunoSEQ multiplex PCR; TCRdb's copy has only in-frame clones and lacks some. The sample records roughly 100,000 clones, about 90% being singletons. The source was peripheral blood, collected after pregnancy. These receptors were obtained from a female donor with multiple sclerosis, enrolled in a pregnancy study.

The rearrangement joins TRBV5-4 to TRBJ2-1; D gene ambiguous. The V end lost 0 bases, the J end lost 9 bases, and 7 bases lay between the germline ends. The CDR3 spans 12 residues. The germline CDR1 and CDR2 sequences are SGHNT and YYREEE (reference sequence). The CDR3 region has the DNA TGTGCCAGCAGCTTGGTGACGGGTGAGCAGTTCTTC. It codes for CASSLVTGEQFF.

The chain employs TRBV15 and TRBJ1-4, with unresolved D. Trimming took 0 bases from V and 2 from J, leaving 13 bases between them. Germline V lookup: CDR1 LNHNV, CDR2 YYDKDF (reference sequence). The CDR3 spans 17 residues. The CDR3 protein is CATSRDGGSRTNEKLFF. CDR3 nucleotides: TGTGCCACCAGCAGAGATGGCGGGAGTAGGACTAATGAAAAACTGTTTTTT.

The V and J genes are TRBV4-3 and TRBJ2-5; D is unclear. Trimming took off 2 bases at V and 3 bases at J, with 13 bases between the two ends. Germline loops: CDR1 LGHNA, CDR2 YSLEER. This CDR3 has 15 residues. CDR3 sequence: CASSQLWAAKETQYF. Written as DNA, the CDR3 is TGCGCCAGCAGCCAATTATGGGCCGCCAAAGAGACCCAGTACTTC.

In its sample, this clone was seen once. The CDR3: CASSQGVLAGELFF. DNA of the CDR3: TGCGCCAGCAGCCAAGGAGTGCTAGCGGGGGAGCTGTTTTTT. This chain uses TRBV4-1 with TRBJ2-2; D is perhaps TRBD2 (6 bases). The CDR3 is made up of 14 amino acids. Germline loops: CDR1 MGHRA, CDR2 YSYEKL. Between the trimmed V and J ends, which lost 1 base and 8 bases, there was a span of 11 bases.

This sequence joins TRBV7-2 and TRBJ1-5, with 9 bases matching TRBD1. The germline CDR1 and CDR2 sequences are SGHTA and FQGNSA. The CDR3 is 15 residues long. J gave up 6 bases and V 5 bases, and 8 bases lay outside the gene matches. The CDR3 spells CASSSGTGNGQPQHF. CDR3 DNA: TGTGCCAGCAGCAGCGGGACAGGGAACGGTCAGCCCCAGCATTTT.

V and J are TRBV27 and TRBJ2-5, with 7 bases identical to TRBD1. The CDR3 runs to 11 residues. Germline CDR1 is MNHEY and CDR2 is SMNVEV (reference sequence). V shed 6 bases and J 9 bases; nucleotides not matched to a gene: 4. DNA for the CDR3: TGTGCCAGCAGAGACAGGGACGCCCAGTACTTC. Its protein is CASRDRDAQYF.

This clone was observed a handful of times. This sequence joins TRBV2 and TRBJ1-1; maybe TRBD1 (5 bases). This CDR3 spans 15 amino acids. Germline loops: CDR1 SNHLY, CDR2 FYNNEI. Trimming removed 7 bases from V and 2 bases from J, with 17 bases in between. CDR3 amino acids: CASTWEGTGNTEAFF. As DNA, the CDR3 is TGTGCCAGCACCTGGGAGGGGACGGGAAACACTGAAGCTTTCTTT.

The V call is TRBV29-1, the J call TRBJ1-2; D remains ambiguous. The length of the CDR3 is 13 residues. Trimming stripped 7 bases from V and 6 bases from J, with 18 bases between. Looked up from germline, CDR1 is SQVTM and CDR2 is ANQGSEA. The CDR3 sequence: CSGSSRFGDGYTF. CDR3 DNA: TGCAGCGGTAGCAGTAGGTTCGGCGATGGCTACACCTTC.

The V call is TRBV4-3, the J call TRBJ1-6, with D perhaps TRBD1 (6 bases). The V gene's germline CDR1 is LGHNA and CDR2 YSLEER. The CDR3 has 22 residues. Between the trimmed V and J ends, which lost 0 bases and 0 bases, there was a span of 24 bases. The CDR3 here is CASSQEGPHLGGESSYNSPLHF. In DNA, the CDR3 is TGCGCCAGCAGCCAAGAAGGACCGCATCTAGGGGGGGAAAGCTCCTATAATTCACCCCTCCACTTT.

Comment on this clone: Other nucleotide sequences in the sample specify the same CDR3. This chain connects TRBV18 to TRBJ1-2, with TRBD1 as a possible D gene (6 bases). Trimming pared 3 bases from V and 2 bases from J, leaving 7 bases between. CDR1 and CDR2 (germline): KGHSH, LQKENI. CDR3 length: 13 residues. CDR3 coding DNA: TGTGCCAGCTCACCCGACAGGAACTATGGCTACACCTTC. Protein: CASSPDRNYGYTF.

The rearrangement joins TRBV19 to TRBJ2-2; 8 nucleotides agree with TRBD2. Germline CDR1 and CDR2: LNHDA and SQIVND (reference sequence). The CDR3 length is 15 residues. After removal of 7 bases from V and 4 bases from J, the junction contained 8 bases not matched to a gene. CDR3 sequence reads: CASKPGGGTTGELFF. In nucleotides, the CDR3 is TGTGCCAGTAAACCGGGCGGGGGGACCACCGGGGAGCTGTTTTTT.

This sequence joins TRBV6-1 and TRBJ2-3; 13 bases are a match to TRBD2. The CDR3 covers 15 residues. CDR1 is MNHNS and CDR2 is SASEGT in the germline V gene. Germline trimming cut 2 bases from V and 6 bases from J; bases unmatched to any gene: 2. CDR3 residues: CASSEQLAGGDTQYF. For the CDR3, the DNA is TGTGCCAGCAGTGAACAACTAGCGGGGGGGGATACGCAGTATTTT.

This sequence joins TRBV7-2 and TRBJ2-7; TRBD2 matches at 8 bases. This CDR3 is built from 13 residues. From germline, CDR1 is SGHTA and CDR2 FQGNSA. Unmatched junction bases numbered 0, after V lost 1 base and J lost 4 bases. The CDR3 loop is CASSLVAGYEQYF. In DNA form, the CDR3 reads TGTGCCAGCAGCTTAGTAGCGGGGTACGAGCAGTACTTC.

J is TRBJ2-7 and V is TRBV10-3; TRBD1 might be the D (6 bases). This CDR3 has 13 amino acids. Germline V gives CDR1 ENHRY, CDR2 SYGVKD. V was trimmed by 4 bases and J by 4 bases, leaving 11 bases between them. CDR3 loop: CAISGRGVYEQYF. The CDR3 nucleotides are TGTGCCATCAGTGGCAGGGGTGTTTACGAGCAGTACTTC.

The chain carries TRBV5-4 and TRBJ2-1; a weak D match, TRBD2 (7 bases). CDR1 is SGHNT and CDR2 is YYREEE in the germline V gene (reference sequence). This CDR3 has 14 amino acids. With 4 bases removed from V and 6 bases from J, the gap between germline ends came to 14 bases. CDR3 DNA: TGTGCCAGCAGCCCGGGGGGCAGGGGCAATGAGCAGTTCTTC. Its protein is CASSPGGRGNEQFF.

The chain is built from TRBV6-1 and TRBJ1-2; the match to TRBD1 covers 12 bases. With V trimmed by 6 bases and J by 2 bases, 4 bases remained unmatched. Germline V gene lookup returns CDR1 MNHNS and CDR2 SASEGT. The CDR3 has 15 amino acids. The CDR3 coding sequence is TGTGCCAGCAGGGGACAGGGGGCGGGGAACTATGGCTACACCTTC. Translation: CASRGQGAGNYGYTF.

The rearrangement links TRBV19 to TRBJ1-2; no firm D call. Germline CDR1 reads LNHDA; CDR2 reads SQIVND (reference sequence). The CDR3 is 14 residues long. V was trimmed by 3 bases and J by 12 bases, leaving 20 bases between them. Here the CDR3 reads CASSIGPNSNLDTF. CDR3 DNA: TGTGCCAGTAGTATCGGTCCAAACTCTAACCTCGACACCTTC.

CDR3 DNA sequence: TGTGCCAGCAGCTTTACGACAGGTCCGAACACTGAAGCTTTCTTT. Its translation is CASSFTTGPNTEAFF. This chain connects TRBV11-2 to TRBJ1-1, with D maybe TRBD1 (6 bases). The CDR3 contains 15 residues. Per germline, CDR1 SGHAT and CDR2 FQNNGV. Trimming took off 3 bases at V and 1 base at J, with 12 bases between the two ends.

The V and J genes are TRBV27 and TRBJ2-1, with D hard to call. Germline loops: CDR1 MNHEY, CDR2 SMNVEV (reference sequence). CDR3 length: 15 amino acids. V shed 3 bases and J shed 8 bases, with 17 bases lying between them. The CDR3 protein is CASSLRLNSEHEQFF. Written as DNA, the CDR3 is TGTGCCAGCAGTTTGAGGCTCAACTCGGAGCATGAGCAGTTCTTC.

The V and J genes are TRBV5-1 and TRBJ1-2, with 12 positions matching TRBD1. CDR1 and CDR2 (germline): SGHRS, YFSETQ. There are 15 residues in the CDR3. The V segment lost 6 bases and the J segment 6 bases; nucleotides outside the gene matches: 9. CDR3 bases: TGCGCCAGCAACCAGGGGGGGACAGGGGGCAATGGCTACACCTTC. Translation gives CASNQGGTGGNGYTF.

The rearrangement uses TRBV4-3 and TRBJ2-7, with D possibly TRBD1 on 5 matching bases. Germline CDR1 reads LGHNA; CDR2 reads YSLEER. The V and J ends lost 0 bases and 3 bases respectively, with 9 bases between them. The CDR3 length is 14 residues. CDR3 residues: CASSQDIRGYEQYF. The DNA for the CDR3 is TGCGCCAGCAGCCAAGATATTAGGGGCTACGAGCAGTACTTC.

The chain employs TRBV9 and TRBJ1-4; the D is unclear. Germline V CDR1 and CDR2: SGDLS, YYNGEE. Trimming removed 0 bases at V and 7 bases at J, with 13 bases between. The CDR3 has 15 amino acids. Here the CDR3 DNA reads TGTGCCAGCAGCGTAGGCGGAGGCGGGCGTGAAAAACTGTTTTTT. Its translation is CASSVGGGGREKLFF.